This TCR beta chain was recorded in a study of beta chain features in type 1 diabetes. The study, taken as a whole, reports: Shorter TCRB CDR3s, moderately but significantly so, were found in Type 1 diabetes patients in all four CD4+ subsets.

Concerning this clone: Its specificity is unknown.

Expressed TCRB transcripts were sequenced because the entire RNA isolate underwent reverse transcription. Generated by immunoSEQ multiplex PCR, the TCRdb table keeps only in-frame clones and is missing some. The sample lists some 700,000 clones; roughly 13% were seen once. Germline CDR1 is ENHRY and CDR2 is SYGVKD. CDR3 length: 14 amino acids. The trim removed 4 bases at V and 9 bases at J, leaving 5 bases unmatched. The sequence was collected from a man aged 18 to 30 with type 1 diabetes. The rearrangement joins TRBV10-3 to TRBJ1-6, with TRBD1 matching 8 bases. The material sequenced was naive CD4+ T cells from blood. The CDR3 here is CAISAWTGTSPLHF. CDR3 sequence (DNA): TGTGCCATCAGTGCGTGGACAGGGACTTCACCCCTCCACTTT.